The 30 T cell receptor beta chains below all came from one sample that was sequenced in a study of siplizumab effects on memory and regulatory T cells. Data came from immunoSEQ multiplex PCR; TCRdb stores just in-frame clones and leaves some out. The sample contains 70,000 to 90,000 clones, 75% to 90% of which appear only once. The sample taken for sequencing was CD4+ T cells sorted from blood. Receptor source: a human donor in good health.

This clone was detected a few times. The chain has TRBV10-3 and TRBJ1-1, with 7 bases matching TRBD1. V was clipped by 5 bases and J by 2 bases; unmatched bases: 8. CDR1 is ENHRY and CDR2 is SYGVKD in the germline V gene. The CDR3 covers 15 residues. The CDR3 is CAISSDGTDNTEAFF. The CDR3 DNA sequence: TGTGCCATCAGTTCAGACGGGACAGATAACACTGAAGCTTTCTTT.

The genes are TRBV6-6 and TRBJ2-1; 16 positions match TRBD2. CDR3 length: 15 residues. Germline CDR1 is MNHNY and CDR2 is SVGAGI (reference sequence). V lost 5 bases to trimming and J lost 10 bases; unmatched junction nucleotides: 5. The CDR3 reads CASSDGTSGRGEQFF. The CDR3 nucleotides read TGTGCCAGCAGTGACGGGACTAGCGGGAGGGGGGAGCAGTTCTTC.

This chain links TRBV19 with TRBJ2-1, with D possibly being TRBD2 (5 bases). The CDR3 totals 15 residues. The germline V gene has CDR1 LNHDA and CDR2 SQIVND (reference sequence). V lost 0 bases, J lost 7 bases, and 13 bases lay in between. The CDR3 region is CASSIDRERVNEQFF. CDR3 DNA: TGTGCCAGTAGTATAGACCGAGAGAGGGTTAATGAGCAGTTCTTC.

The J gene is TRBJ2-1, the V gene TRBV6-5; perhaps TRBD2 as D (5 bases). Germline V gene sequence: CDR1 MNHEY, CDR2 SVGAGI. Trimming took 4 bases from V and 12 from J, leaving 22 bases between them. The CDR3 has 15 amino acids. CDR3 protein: CASSSPGLRQRGQFF. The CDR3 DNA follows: TGTGCCAGCAGTTCCCCCGGACTCAGACAAAGAGGGCAGTTCTTC.

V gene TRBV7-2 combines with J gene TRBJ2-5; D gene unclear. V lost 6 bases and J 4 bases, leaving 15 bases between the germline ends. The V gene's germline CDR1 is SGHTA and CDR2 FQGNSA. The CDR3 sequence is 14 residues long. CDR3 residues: CASSFGNLGETQYF. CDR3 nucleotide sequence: TGTGCCAGCAGTTTTGGAAACCTTGGAGAGACCCAGTACTTC. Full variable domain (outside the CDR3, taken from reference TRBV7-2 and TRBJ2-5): GAGVSQSPSNKVTEKGKDVELRCDPISGHTALYWYRQSLGQGLEFLIYFQGNSAPDKSGLPSDRFSAERTGGSVSTLTIQRTQQEDSAVYLCASSFGNLGETQYFGPGTRLLVL.

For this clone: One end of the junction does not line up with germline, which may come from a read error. CDR3 region: CSAPWAANF. The DNA for the CDR3 is TGCAGTGCCCCCTGGGCGGCCAATTTT. The V and J genes are TRBV20-1 and TRBJ1-3; D call uncertain. The CDR3 contains 9 residues. The germline CDR1 and CDR2 sequences are DFQATT and SNEGSKA (reference sequence).

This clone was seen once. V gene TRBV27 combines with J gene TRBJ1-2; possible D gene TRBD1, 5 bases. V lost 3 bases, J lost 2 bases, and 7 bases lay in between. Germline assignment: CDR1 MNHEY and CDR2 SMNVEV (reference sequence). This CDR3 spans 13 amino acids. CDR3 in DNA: TGTGCCAGCAGTTTTGCAGGGAACTATGGCTACACCTTC. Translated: CASSFAGNYGYTF.

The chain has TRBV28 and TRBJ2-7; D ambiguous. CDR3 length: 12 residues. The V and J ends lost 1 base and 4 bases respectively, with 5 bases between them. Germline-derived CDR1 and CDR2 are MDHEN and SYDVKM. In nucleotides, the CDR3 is TGTGCCAGCAGTTTATCGGGTTACGAGCAGTACTTC. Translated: CASSLSGYEQYF.

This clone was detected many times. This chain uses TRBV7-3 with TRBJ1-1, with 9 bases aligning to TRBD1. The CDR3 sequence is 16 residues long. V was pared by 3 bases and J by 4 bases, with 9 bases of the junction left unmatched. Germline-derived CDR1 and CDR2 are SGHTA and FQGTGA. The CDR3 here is CASSFTGTGSITEAFF. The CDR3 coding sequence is TGTGCCAGCAGCTTCACCGGGACAGGGTCGATCACTGAAGCTTTCTTT.

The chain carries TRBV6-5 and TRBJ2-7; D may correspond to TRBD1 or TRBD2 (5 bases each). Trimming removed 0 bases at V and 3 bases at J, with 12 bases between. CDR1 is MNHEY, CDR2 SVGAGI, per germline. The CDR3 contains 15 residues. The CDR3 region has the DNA TGTGCCAGCAGTTACTCCCGGGACCGCTTCTACGAGCAGTACTTC. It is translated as CASSYSRDRFYEQYF.

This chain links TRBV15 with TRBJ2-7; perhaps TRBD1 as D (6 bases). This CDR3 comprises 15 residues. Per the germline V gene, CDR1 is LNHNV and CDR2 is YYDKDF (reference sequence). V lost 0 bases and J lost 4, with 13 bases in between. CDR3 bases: TGTGCCACCAGCAGAGATCCGAGACAGGCATACGAGCAGTACTTC. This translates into CATSRDPRQAYEQYF.

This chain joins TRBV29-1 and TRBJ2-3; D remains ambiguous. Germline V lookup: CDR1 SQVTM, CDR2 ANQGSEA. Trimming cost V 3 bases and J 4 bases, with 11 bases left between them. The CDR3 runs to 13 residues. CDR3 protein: CSVDPASSDTQYF. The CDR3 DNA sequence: TGCAGCGTTGATCCCGCCAGCTCAGATACGCAGTATTTT.

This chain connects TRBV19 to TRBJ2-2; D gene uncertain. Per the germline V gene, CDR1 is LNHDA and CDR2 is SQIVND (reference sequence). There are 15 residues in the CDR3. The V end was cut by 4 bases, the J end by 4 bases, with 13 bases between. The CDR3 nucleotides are TGTGCCAGTAGTAGGGGTTCAGTAGGCACCGGGGAGCTGTTTTTT. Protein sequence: CASSRGSVGTGELFF.

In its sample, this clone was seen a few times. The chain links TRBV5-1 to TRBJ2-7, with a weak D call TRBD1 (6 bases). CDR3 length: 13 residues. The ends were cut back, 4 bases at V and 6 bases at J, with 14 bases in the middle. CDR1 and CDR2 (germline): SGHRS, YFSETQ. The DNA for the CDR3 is TGCGCCAGCAGCACGGGACATCTCGGCGAGCAGTACTTC. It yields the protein CASSTGHLGEQYF. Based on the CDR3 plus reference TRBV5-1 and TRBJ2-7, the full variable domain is KAGVTQTPRYLIKTRGQQVTLSCSPISGHRSVSWYQQTPGQGLQFLFEYFSETQRNKGNFPGRFSGRQFSNSRSEMNVSTLELGDSALYLCASSTGHLGEQYFGPGTRLTVT.

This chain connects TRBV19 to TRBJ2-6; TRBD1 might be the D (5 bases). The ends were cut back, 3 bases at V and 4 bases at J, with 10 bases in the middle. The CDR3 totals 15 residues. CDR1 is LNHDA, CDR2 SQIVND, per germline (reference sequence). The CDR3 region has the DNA TGTGCCAGTAGTATCCAGGGTCCCGGGGCCAACGTCCTGACTTTC. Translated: CASSIQGPGANVLTF.

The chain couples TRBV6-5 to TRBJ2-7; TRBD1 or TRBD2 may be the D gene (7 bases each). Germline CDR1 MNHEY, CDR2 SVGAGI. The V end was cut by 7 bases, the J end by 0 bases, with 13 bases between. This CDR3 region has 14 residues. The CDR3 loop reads CASTRGEGSYEQYF. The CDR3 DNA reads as TGTGCCAGCACCAGGGGGGAGGGCTCCTACGAGCAGTACTTC.

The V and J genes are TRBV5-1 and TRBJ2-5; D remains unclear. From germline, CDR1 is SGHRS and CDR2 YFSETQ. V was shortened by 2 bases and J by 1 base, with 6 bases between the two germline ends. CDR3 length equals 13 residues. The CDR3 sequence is CASSFYGQETQYF. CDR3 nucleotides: TGCGCCAGCAGCTTCTACGGCCAAGAGACCCAGTACTTC. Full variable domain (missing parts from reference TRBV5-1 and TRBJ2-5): KAGVTQTPRYLIKTRGQQVTLSCSPISGHRSVSWYQQTPGQGLQFLFEYFSETQRNKGNFPGRFSGRQFSNSRSEMNVSTLELGDSALYLCASSFYGQETQYFGPGTRLLVL.

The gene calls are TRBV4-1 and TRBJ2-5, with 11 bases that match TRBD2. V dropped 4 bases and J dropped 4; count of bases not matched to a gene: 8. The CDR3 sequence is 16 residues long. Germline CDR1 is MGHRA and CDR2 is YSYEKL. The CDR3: CASSPRGLADTETQYF. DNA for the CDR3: TGCGCCAGCAGCCCTAGGGGACTAGCGGATACAGAGACCCAGTACTTC.

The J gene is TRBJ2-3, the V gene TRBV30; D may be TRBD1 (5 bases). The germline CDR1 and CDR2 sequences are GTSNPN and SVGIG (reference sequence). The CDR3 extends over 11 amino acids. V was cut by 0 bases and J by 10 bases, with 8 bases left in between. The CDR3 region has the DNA TGTGCCTGGAGTGTAGGGGCCGCGCAGTATTTT. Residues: CAWSVGAAQYF.

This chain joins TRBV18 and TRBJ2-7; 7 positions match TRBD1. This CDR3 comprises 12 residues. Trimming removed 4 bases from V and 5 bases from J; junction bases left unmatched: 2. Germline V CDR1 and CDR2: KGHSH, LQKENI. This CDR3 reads CASSRQGDEQYF. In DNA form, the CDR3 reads TGTGCCAGCTCACGACAGGGCGACGAGCAGTACTTC.

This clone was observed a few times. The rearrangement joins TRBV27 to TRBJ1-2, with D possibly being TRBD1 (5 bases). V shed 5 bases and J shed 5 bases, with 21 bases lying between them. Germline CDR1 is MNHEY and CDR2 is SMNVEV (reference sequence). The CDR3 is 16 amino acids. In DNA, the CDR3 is TGTGCCAGCAGTACCACCCGACAGACAGCGACATATGGCTACACCTTC. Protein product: CASSTTRQTATYGYTF.

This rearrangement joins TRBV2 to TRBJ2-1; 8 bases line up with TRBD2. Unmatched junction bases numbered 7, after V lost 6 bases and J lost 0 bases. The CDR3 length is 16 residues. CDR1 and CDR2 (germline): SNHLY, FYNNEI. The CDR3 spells CASSERLASSYNEQFF. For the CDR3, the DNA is TGTGCCAGCAGCGAGAGACTAGCGAGCTCCTACAATGAGCAGTTCTTC. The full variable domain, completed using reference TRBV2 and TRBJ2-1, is EPEVTQTPSHQVTQMGQEVILRCVPISNHLYFYWYRQILGQKVEFLVSFYNNEISEKSEIFDDQFSVERPDGSNFTLKIRSTKLEDSAMYFCASSERLASSYNEQFFGPGTRLTVL.

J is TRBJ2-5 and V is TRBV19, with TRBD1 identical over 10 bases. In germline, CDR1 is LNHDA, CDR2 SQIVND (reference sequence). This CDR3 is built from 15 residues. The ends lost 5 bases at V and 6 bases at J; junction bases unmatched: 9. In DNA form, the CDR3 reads TGTGCCAGTAGTGGAAGGACAGGGGGAGTAAAGACCCAGTACTTC. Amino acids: CASSGRTGGVKTQYF.

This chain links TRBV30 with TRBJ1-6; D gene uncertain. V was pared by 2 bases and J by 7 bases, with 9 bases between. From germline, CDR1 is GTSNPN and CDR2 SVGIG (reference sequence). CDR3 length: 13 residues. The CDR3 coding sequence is TGTGCCTGGAGTACGCAGGCCAATTCACCCCTCCACTTT. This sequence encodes CAWSTQANSPLHF. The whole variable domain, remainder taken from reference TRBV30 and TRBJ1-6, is SQTIHQWPATLVQPVGSPLSLECTVEGTSNPNLYWYRQAAGRGLQLLFYSVGIGQISSEVPQNLSASRPQDRQFILSSKKLLLSDSGFYLCAWSTQANSPLHFGNGTRLTVT.

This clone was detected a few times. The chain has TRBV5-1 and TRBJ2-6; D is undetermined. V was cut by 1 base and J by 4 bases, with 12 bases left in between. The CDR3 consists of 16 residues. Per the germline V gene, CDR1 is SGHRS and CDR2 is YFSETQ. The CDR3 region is CASSLFQGSGANVLTF. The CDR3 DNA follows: TGCGCCAGCAGCTTGTTCCAAGGGTCCGGGGCCAACGTCCTGACTTTC.

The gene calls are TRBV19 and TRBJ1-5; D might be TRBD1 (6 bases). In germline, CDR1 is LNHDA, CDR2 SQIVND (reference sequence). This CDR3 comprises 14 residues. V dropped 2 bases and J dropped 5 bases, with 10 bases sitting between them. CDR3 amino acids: CASSISGEYQPQHF. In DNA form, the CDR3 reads TGTGCCAGTAGTATATCAGGGGAGTATCAGCCCCAGCATTTT. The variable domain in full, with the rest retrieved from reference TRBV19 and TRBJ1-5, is DGGITQSPKYLFRKEGQNVTLSCEQNLNHDAMYWYRQDPGQGLRLIYYSQIVNDFQKGDIAEGYSVSREKKESFPLTVTSAQKNPTAFYLCASSISGEYQPQHFGDGTRLSIL.

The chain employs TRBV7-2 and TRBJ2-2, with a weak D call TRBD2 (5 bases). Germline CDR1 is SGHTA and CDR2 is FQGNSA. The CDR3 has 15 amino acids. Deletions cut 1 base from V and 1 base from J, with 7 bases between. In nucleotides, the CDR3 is TGTGCCAGCAGCTTAGTCGGGGTGAACACCGGGGAGCTGTTTTTT. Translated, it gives CASSLVGVNTGELFF.

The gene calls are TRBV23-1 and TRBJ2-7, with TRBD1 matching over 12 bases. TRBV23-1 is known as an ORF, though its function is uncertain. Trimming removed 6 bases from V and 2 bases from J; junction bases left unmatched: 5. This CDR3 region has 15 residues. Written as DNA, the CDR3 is TGCGCCAGCAGATCCCGGGACAGGGGGCCCTACGAGCAGTACTTC. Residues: CASRSRDRGPYEQYF.

CDR3 in DNA: TGTGCCAGCTCACCAAGAAGCCAGGAGTCGTCTGGAAACACCATATATTTT. This sequence encodes CASSPRSQESSGNTIYF. V gene TRBV18 combines with J gene TRBJ1-3; D remains unclear. Germline loops: CDR1 KGHSH, CDR2 LQKENI. Trimming removed 2 bases from V and 1 base from J, with 15 bases in between. The length of the CDR3 is 17 residues.

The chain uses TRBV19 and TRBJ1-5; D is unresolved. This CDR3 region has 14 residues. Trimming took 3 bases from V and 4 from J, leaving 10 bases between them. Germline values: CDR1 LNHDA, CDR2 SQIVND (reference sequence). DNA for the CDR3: TGTGCCAGTAGTATTACGGCAGCAAATCAGCCCCAGCATTTT. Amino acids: CASSITAANQPQHF.